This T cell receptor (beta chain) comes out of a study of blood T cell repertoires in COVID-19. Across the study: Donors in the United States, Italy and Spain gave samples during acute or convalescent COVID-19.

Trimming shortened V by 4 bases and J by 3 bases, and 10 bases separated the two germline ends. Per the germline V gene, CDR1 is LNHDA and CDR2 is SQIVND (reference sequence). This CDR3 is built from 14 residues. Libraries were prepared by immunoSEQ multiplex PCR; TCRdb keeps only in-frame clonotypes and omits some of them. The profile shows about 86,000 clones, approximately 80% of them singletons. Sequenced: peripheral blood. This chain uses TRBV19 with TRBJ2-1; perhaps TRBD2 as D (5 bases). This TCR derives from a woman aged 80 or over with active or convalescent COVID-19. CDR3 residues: CASSTRTLYNEQFF. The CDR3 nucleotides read TGTGCCAGTAGTACGCGGACTCTCTACAATGAGCAGTTCTTC.